The clone carrying this T cell receptor (beta chain) was seen repeatedly, ten times or more. Its target is not known. The data originate from a study of T cells in Graves' hyperthyroidism and ophthalmopathy. Lactation, pregnancy, other autoimmune disease or uncontrolled infection excluded patients. Study-wide results and limits: Median prediction lead before ophthalmopathy onset was around 6.9 months with the model.

RNA transcripts served as the template for amplifying TCR beta CDR3 regions. The study used the HTBI primer set for a first-round RT-PCR of the TCR CDR3. MiXCR was run by TCRdb on the multiplex PCR reads, yielding one entry per CDR3 protein. This sample has some 560,000 distinct CDR3 sequences, with 14% found just once. The sequence came from a woman between 40 and 50 years old with Graves' hyperthyroidism. The sequencing sample was made of blood.

CDR3 protein: CASRSGGVYEQYF. In nucleotides, the CDR3 is TGTGCCAGCAGATCAGGAGGGGTATACGAGCAGTACTTC. The chain combines TRBV7-9 with TRBJ2-7; TRBD2 is a possible D gene (6 bases). Trimming removed 6 bases from V and 4 bases from J, with 13 bases in between. The CDR3 is made up of 13 amino acids. The germline CDR1 and CDR2 sequences are SEHNR and FQNEAQ (reference sequence). Using reference TRBV7-9 and TRBJ2-7 for the parts outside the CDR3, the full variable domain is DTGVSQNPRHKITKRGQNVTFRCDPISEHNRLYWYRQTLGQGPEFLTYFQNEAQLEKSRLLSDRFSAERPKGSFSTLEIQRTEQGDSAMYLCASRSGGVYEQYFGPGTRLTVT.